This T cell receptor beta chain was found in a study of regulatory T cells in long-lasting Graves disease. This clonotype was counted at least ten times. Time point of the sample: newly diagnosed GD, antithyroid drugs for less than 3 months. PBMC-derived RNA was used for the TCR library. Libraries of TCR beta came from iRepertoire HTBI primers plus Arm-PCR of CDR3 regions. From the multiplex PCR reads, TCRdb called clonotypes with MiXCR, one entry per CDR3 protein. Here the sample spans 350,000 to 500,000 distinct CDR3 sequences, about 16% being singletons. This CDR3 is built from 14 residues. V trimming: 6 bases; J trimming: 7 bases; junction bases outside the gene matches: 6. This sample was shared with a second study, whose subject was T cells in Graves' hyperthyroidism and ophthalmopathy. That work contributes: Ophthalmopathy prediction by the model preceded onset by a median approximately six months.

The sequenced sample was peripheral blood mononuclear cells (PBMCs), obtained at new diagnosis, from a patient treated with antithyroid drugs. The TCR was taken from a woman aged 18 to 35 with Graves disease. The genes are TRBV12-3 or TRBV12-4 and TRBJ1-5; 10 bases are a match to TRBD1. The CDR3 region is CASRPGQGPQPQHF. The CDR3 nucleotides read TGTGCCAGCAGACCGGGACAGGGGCCCCAGCCCCAGCATTTT.